A single sample is the source of the 13 T cell receptor beta chains below, sequenced in a study of shared clonotypes between healthy human individuals. Libraries were prepared by immunoSEQ multiplex PCR; TCRdb keeps only in-frame clonotypes and omits some of them. The sample shows approximately 1,500,000 clones, 95% to 99% of them seen only once. The sequencing sample was made of naive CD4+ T cells sorted from blood. The subset is: CD45RA+ positively selected. The source is a man between 25 and 39 years old in good health.

This clone was recorded once. The J gene is TRBJ2-1, the V gene TRBV18; 9 bases line up with TRBD1. With 5 bases clipped from V and 3 bases from J, the junction kept 5 bases outside the gene matches. The germline gives CDR1 KGHSH, CDR2 LQKENI. The length of the CDR3 is 15 residues. CDR3 protein: CASSSRDRDYNEQFF. The CDR3 DNA sequence: TGTGCCAGCTCATCCCGGGACAGGGACTACAATGAGCAGTTCTTC.

This chain connects TRBV7-9 to TRBJ2-1, with unresolved D. Germline V gene data show CDR1 as SEHNR and CDR2 as FQNEAQ (reference sequence). V lost 1 base, J lost 9 bases, and 4 bases lay in between. The CDR3 covers 11 residues. CDR3 residues: CASSLDGEQFF. CDR3 coding DNA: TGTGCCAGCAGCTTAGACGGTGAGCAGTTCTTC.

V usage is TRBV30 and J usage is TRBJ1-3; unclear D gene. The V end was cut by 2 bases, the J end by 4 bases, with 12 bases between. This CDR3 has 14 amino acids. Germline loops: CDR1 GTSNPN, CDR2 SVGIG (reference sequence). CDR3 amino acids: CAWSPLGSGNTIYF. DNA of the CDR3: TGTGCCTGGAGTCCATTGGGGTCGGGAAACACCATATATTTT.

The chain combines TRBV5-4 with TRBJ2-5; 8 bases fit TRBD1. This CDR3 has 14 residues. With 5 bases clipped from V and 5 bases from J, the junction kept 8 bases outside the gene matches. Germline CDR1 is SGHNT and CDR2 is YYREEE (reference sequence). In DNA, the CDR3 is TGTGCCAGCAGGCTGACAGGGGATGGGGAGACCCAGTACTTC. It encodes CASRLTGDGETQYF.

Worth noting for this clone: This specimen includes other DNA sequences encoding the same CDR3. V usage is TRBV5-1 and J usage is TRBJ2-2; TRBD2 matches 12 bases. Trimming at V came to 4 bases and at J to 2 bases, leaving 3 bases not matched to a gene. Per the germline V gene, CDR1 is SGHRS and CDR2 is YFSETQ. The CDR3 runs 16 residues. The CDR3 DNA reads as TGCGCCAGCAGCCTCGGACTAGCGGGAAACACCGGGGAGCTGTTTTTT. Amino acids: CASSLGLAGNTGELFF.

V gene TRBV7-9 combines with J gene TRBJ2-2; TRBD2 aligns across 8 bases. Germline assignment: CDR1 SEHNR and CDR2 FQNEAQ (reference sequence). The J segment lost 0 bases and the V segment lost 5 bases, leaving 5 bases of the junction unmatched. The CDR3 contains 16 residues. In DNA, the CDR3 is TGTGCCAGCAGCAAAAAACTAGCGGCGAACACCGGGGAGCTGTTTTTT. It is translated as CASSKKLAANTGELFF.

The rearrangement links TRBV9 to TRBJ2-1; D may match TRBD1 or TRBD2 (5 bases each). This CDR3 has 15 residues. V was clipped by 4 bases and J by 4 bases, with 15 bases between them. From germline, CDR1 is SGDLS and CDR2 YYNGEE. The CDR3, as DNA: TGTGCCAGCAGCTCCACGCCGGGACCTTACAATGAGCAGTTCTTC. This codes for CASSSTPGPYNEQFF.

Comment on this clone: The same CDR3 also results from other DNA sequences found in this sample. V usage is TRBV28 and J usage is TRBJ1-5; no clear D. Trimming removed 2 bases from V and 3 bases from J, with 8 bases in between. Germline CDR1 is MDHEN and CDR2 is SYDVKM. This CDR3 is built from 14 residues. In DNA, the CDR3 is TGTGCCAGCAGTTTACAAGGGAACAATCAGCCCCAGCATTTT. Translation: CASSLQGNNQPQHF.

The sample holds one count of this clone. CDR3 region: CASSLWDKLWGYTF. CDR3 bases: TGTGCCAGCAGTTTATGGGACAAGTTGTGGGGCTACACCTTC. The J gene is TRBJ1-2, the V gene TRBV28, with D tentatively TRBD1 (5 bases). CDR3 length: 14 amino acids. Trimming stripped 0 bases from V and 8 bases from J, with 13 bases between. CDR1 and CDR2 (germline): MDHEN, SYDVKM.

The V and J genes are TRBV10-1 and TRBJ2-7; a possible D gene is TRBD1 (5 bases). Per the germline V gene, CDR1 is WNHNN and CDR2 is SYGVQD (reference sequence). This CDR3 region has 13 residues. The ends were cut back, 6 bases at V and 3 bases at J, with 12 bases in the middle. Here the CDR3 DNA reads TGCGCCAGCAGCCGGAGCCAGGGCTACGAGCAGTACTTC. This encodes CASSRSQGYEQYF.

The chain carries TRBV30 and TRBJ2-7; D possibly corresponds to TRBD1 (6 bases). Germline CDR1 and CDR2: GTSNPN and SVGIG (reference sequence). Trimming stripped 3 bases from V and 0 bases from J, with 18 bases between. The CDR3 runs 16 residues. The CDR3: CAWSRIDRFGSYEQYF. CDR3 sequence (DNA): TGTGCCTGGAGCCGCATCGACAGGTTCGGCTCCTACGAGCAGTACTTC.

The genes are TRBV20-1 and TRBJ1-4, with TRBD1 matching over 8 bases. This CDR3 is built from 11 residues. With V trimmed by 3 bases and J by 14 bases, 5 bases remained unmatched. Germline lookup yields CDR1 DFQATT and CDR2 SNEGSKA (reference sequence). DNA for the CDR3: TGCAGTGCTAGTGACAGGGGCACCCTGTTTTTT. It specifies CSASDRGTLFF.

The CDR3 spells CASSVGGLSGETQYF. DNA of the CDR3: TGTGCCAGCAGCGTAGGAGGTTTGTCCGGGGAGACCCAGTACTTC. The V and J genes are TRBV9 and TRBJ2-5; no clear D gene. This CDR3 has 15 residues. With 0 bases removed from V and 5 bases from J, the gap between germline ends came to 14 bases. Germline CDR1 and CDR2: SGDLS and YYNGEE.